The 8 T cell receptor beta chains below all came from one sample that was sequenced in a study of OX40 agonist ivuxolimab in advanced cancers. Produced via immunoSEQ multiplex PCR; TCRdb's table is partial and in-frame only. Of approximately 75,000 clones detected, about 88% appear once; the ten largest clones hold roughly 0.38%. Sample: CD4+ or CD8+ T cells sorted from blood, taken in a trial of the OX40 agonist ivuxolimab. Receptor source: an adult with an advanced solid tumor such as melanoma, head and neck, liver or kidney cancer.

The rearrangement joins TRBV7-2 to TRBJ2-3; D is ambiguous. The germline gives CDR1 SGHTA, CDR2 FQGNSA. Trimming stripped 8 bases from V and 5 bases from J, with 14 bases between. This CDR3 spans 13 amino acids. CDR3 amino acids: CASANVWGDTQYF. The CDR3 DNA reads as TGTGCCAGCGCCAACGTATGGGGAGATACGCAGTATTTT.

The V call is TRBV4-3, the J call TRBJ2-7; D is uncertain. V dropped 0 bases and J dropped 1 base, with 10 bases sitting between them. Germline assignment: CDR1 LGHNA and CDR2 YSLEER. The CDR3 loop spans 15 amino acids. CDR3 in amino acids: CASSQEIGISYEQYF. CDR3 DNA sequence: TGCGCCAGCAGCCAAGAAATAGGGATTTCCTACGAGCAGTACTTC.

V is TRBV6-6 and J is TRBJ2-2, with 8 bases aligning to TRBD1. V shed 7 bases, J shed 3 bases, and the junction held 4 bases outside the gene matches. Germline-derived CDR1 and CDR2 are MNHNY and SVGAGI (reference sequence). The CDR3 contains 14 residues. This CDR3 reads CASIGQGDTGELFF. CDR3 bases: TGTGCCAGCATTGGACAGGGCGACACCGGGGAGCTGTTTTTT.

This chain links TRBV10-3 with TRBJ1-1; D possibly corresponds to TRBD1 (6 bases). The CDR3 has 14 residues. Germline V CDR1 and CDR2: ENHRY, SYGVKD. V lost 0 bases, J lost 8 bases, and 13 bases lay in between. The CDR3 nucleotides are TGTGCCATCAGTGAGTCGGGGGCCCCACTGGAAGCTTTCTTT. This codes for CAISESGAPLEAFF.

As DNA, the CDR3 is TGTGCCAGCAGTTCCTCAGGGTTGGGGGACTATGGCTACACCTTC. Its protein is CASSSSGLGDYGYTF. The rearrangement uses TRBV28 and TRBJ1-2; perhaps TRBD1 as D (5 bases). The CDR3 has 15 amino acids. Trimming pared 4 bases from V and 3 bases from J, leaving 15 bases between. CDR1 and CDR2 (germline): MDHEN, SYDVKM.

The chain employs TRBV10-3 and TRBJ1-2, with 7 bases identical to TRBD1. Germline trimming cut 5 bases from V and 8 bases from J; bases unmatched to any gene: 8. CDR1 and CDR2 (germline): ENHRY, SYGVKD. This CDR3 is built from 13 residues. CDR3 sequence (DNA): TGTGCCATCAGTACAGGGGACGGGAACGGCTACACCTTC. Its translation: CAISTGDGNGYTF.

Concerning this clone: Other nucleotide sequences in the sample specify the same CDR3. V and J are TRBV28 and TRBJ2-7; D is undetermined. Germline values: CDR1 MDHEN, CDR2 SYDVKM. This CDR3 region has 12 residues. Trimming shortened V by 5 bases and J by 4 bases, and 9 bases separated the two germline ends. The CDR3, as DNA: TGTGCCAGCAGTCTCTTGGGGTACGAGCAGTACTTC. Its translation is CASSLLGYEQYF.

This clone was seen at least ten times. This chain joins TRBV11-2 and TRBJ1-1, with D possibly TRBD1 on 5 matching bases. Germline V CDR1 and CDR2: SGHAT, FQNNGV. Trimming removed 5 bases from V and 6 bases from J, with 13 bases in between. This CDR3 is 13 amino acids long. The CDR3: CASSTRQTAEAFF. CDR3 DNA: TGTGCCAGCAGCACCAGACAGACCGCTGAAGCTTTCTTT.